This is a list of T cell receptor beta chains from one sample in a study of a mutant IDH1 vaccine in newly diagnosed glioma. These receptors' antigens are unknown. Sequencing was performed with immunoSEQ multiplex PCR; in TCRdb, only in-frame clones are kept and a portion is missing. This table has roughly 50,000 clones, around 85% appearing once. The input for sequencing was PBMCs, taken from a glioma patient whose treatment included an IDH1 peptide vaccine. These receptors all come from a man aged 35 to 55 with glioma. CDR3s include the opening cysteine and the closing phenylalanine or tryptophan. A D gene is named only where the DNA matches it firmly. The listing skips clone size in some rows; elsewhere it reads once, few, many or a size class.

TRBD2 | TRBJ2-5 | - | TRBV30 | CAWSGGTSRWSQYF | TGTGCCTGGAGTGGTGGGACTAGTAGATGGTCCCAGTACTTC
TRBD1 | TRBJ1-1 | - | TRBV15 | CATSPLEGANMNTEAFF | TGTGCCACCAGCCCCCTAGAGGGGGCAAATATGAACACTGAAGCTTTCTTT
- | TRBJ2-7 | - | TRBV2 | CASSADSSYEQYF | TGTGCCAGCAGTGCGGACAGCTCCTACGAGCAGTACTTC
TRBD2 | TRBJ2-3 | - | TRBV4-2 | CASSPTSGTSTDTQYF | TGTGCCAGCAGCCCCACTAGCGGGACTAGCACAGATACGCAGTATTTT
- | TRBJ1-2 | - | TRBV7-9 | CASSPVVLDF | TGTGCCAGCAGCCCCGTTGTGTTGGACTTC
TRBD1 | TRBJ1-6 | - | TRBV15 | CATSRDRGVSPLHF | TGTGCCACCAGCAGAGACAGGGGGGTATCACCCCTCCACTTT
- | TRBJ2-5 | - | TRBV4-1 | CASSQGLLETQYF | TGCGCCAGCAGCCAAGGGCTCTTGGAGACCCAGTACTTC
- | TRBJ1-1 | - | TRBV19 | CASSPWTRDTEAFF | TGTGCCAGTAGTCCTTGGACCCGGGACACTGAAGCTTTCTTT
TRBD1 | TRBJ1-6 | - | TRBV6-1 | CASLDRVNSPLHF | TGTGCCAGCTTGGACAGGGTAAATTCACCCCTCCACTTT
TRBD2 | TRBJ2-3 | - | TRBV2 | CASSEIGLAVASTDTQYF | TGTGCCAGCAGTGAAATCGGTCTAGCGGTTGCTAGCACAGATACGCAGTATTTT
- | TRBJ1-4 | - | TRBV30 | CAWSVGQGNEKLFF | TGTGCCTGGAGTGTGGGGCAGGGCAATGAAAAACTGTTTTTT
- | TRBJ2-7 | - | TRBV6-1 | CASSEMWTYEQYF | TGTGCCAGCAGTGAAATGTGGACCTACGAGCAGTACTTC
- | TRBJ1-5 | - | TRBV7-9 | CASSLAGSNQPQHF | TGTGCCAGCAGCTTAGCCGGGAGCAATCAGCCCCAGCATTTT
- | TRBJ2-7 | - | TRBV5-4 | CASSLGQGPYEQYF | TGTGCCAGCAGCTTGGGGCAGGGACCTTACGAGCAGTACTTC
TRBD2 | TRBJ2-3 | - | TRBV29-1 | CSATLAGGIDTQYF | TGCAGCGCCACCCTAGCGGGGGGGATAGATACGCAGTATTTT
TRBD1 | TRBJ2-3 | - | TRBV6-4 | CASSAQGTGTQYF | TGTGCCAGCAGTGCCCAGGGGACAGGGACGCAGTATTTT
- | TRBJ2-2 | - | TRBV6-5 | CASSVNTGELFF | TGTGCCAGCAGTGTGAACACCGGGGAGCTGTTTTTT
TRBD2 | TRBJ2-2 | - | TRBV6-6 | CASSPVKRGPTGELFF | TGTGCCAGCAGCCCCGTGAAGCGGGGCCCCACCGGGGAGCTGTTTTTT
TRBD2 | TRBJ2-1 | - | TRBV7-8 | CASSYGTSGAREQFF | TGTGCCAGCAGCTACGGGACTAGCGGGGCTCGTGAGCAGTTCTTC
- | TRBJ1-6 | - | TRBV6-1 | CASSEIGQRNSPLHF | TGTGCCAGCAGTGAAATAGGGCAGAGAAATTCACCCCTCCACTTT
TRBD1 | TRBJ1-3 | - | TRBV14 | CASSRKGTGLSSSGNTIYF | TGTGCCAGCAGCCGGAAGGGGACAGGGTTGTCCTCCTCTGGAAACACCATATATTTT
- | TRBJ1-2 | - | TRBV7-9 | CASSPQVVSANVYGYTF | TGTGCCAGCAGCCCGCAGGTTGTGTCAGCTAATGTCTATGGCTACACCTTC
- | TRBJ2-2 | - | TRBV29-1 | CSVGGTGELFF | TGCAGCGTGGGTGGCACCGGGGAGCTGTTTTTT
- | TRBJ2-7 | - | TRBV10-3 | CAIRLDMQGIEQYF | TGTGCCATCAGGCTAGACATGCAAGGGATCGAGCAGTACTTC
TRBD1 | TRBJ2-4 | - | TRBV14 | CASSQGQGWAKNIQYF | TGTGCCAGCAGCCAAGGACAGGGCTGGGCCAAAAACATTCAGTACTTC
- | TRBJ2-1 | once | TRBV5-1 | CASSQEQGSYNEQFF | TGCGCCAGCAGTCAGGAACAGGGTAGCTACAATGAGCAGTTCTTC
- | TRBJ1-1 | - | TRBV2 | CASSVTQGNTEAFF | TGTGCCAGCAGTGTAACCCAGGGGAACACTGAAGCTTTCTTT
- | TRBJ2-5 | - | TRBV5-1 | CASSSNPGTQETQYF | TGCGCCAGCAGCTCTAACCCAGGTACACAAGAGACCCAGTACTTC
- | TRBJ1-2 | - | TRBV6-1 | CASSEYGNYGYTF | TGTGCCAGCAGTGAATACGGGAACTATGGCTACACCTTC
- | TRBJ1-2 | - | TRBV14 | CASSPTGFANYGYTF | TGTGCCAGCAGCCCTACAGGGTTCGCAAACTATGGCTACACCTTC
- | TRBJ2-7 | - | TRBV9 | CASSASRGAWDEQYF | TGTGCCAGCAGCGCGTCCAGGGGAGCTTGGGACGAGCAGTACTTC
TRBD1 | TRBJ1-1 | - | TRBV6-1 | CASRMDRAGDEAFF | TGTGCCAGCAGAATGGACAGGGCCGGGGATGAAGCTTTCTTT
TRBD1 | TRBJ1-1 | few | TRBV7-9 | CASRRGQGTEAFF | TGTGCCAGCAGACGAGGACAGGGCACTGAAGCTTTCTTT
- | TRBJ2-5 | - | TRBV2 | CASSNRETQYF | TGTGCCAGCAGTAACCGGGAGACCCAGTACTTC
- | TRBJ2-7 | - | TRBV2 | CASSEAAGTWEQYF | TGTGCCAGCAGTGAAGCGGCAGGAACCTGGGAGCAGTACTTC
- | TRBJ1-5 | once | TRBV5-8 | CASSGGLVSNQPQHF | TGTGCCAGCAGCGGGGGATTAGTTAGCAATCAGCCCCAGCATTTT
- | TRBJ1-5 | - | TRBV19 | CASSMLEGRNQPQHF | TGTGCCAGTAGTATGTTAGAGGGACGTAATCAGCCCCAGCATTTT
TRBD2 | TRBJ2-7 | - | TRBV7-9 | CASSLGARLAGETYEQYF | TGTGCCAGCAGCTTAGGGGCGCGACTAGCGGGAGAGACCTACGAGCAGTACTTC
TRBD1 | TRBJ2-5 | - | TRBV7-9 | CASSVTGAMETQYF | TGTGCCAGCAGCGTGACAGGGGCGATGGAGACCCAGTACTTC
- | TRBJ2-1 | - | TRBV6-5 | CASSYRPKNEQFF | TGTGCCAGCAGTTACCGGCCCAAGAATGAGCAGTTCTTC
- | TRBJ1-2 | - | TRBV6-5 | CASSYSRTAGLAYTF | TGTGCCAGCAGTTACTCTAGGACAGCCGGGTTGGCCTACACCTTC
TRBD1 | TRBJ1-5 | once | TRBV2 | CASREQGARTQPQHF | TGTGCCAGCAGGGAACAGGGGGCAAGAACTCAGCCCCAGCATTTT
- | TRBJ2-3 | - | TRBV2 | CASSETTDTQYF | TGTGCCAGCAGTGAGACCACAGATACGCAGTATTTT
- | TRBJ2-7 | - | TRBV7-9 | CASRAEGGSYEQYF | TGTGCCAGCAGGGCCGAGGGGGGGTCCTACGAGCAGTACTTC
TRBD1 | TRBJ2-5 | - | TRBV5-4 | CASRRDSRSQGVETQYF | TGTGCCAGCAGAAGGGACAGCCGCTCCCAAGGGGTAGAGACCCAGTACTTC